The 12 T cell receptor beta chains in this list originate from one sample, sequenced in a study of blood T cell repertoires in COVID-19. Profiling relied on immunoSEQ multiplex PCR, and the TCRdb table lists in-frame clones only, not all of them. The data show 170,000 or so clones, roughly 84% seen once. What was sequenced was peripheral blood. Receptors were obtained from a human donor in a cohort sampled during active COVID-19.

The genes are TRBV7-9 and TRBJ1-2; 7 bases fit TRBD1. CDR1 is SEHNR and CDR2 is FQNEAQ in the germline V gene (reference sequence). This CDR3 is 13 amino acids long. V was pared by 5 bases and J by 3 bases, with 3 bases of the junction left unmatched. CDR3 sequence reads: CASSGQADYGYTF. CDR3 bases: TGTGCCAGCAGCGGACAGGCGGACTATGGCTACACCTTC.

The chain joins TRBV28 to TRBJ2-7; 9 bases fit TRBD2. The germline CDR1 and CDR2 sequences are MDHEN and SYDVKM. This CDR3 is built from 16 residues. Germline trimming cut 1 base from V and 4 bases from J; bases unmatched to any gene: 8. The CDR3: CASSLSFAGGRYEQYF. CDR3 nucleotides: TGTGCCAGCAGTTTATCTTTCGCGGGAGGGCGGTACGAGCAGTACTTC.

V gene TRBV5-1 combines with J gene TRBJ1-6, with TRBD1 matching over 11 bases. Germline V lookup: CDR1 SGHRS, CDR2 YFSETQ. V lost 4 bases, J lost 9 bases, and 12 bases stayed unmatched. The CDR3 is made up of 17 amino acids. CDR3 loop: CASSPALGTGGFSPLHF. The CDR3 nucleotides are TGCGCCAGCAGCCCGGCTTTGGGGACAGGGGGTTTTTCACCCCTCCACTTT.

This clone was recorded only once. V gene TRBV19 combines with J gene TRBJ2-7, with D maybe TRBD1 (6 bases). This CDR3 is 14 amino acids long. Trimming removed 9 bases at V and 7 bases at J, with 22 bases between. In germline, CDR1 is LNHDA, CDR2 SQIVND (reference sequence). The CDR3 nucleotides read TGTGCCAGCTCCGCAGGCAGGGGTATTGGGGAGCAGTACTTC. The encoded protein is CASSAGRGIGEQYF.

The rearrangement joins TRBV7-2 to TRBJ1-2; tentatively, D is TRBD1 (6 bases). CDR1 and CDR2 from the germline V gene are SGHTA and FQGNSA. V lost 2 bases to trimming and J lost 3 bases, with 13 bases between them. This CDR3 region has 15 residues. CDR3 DNA: TGTGCCAGCAGCTTAACTTTACGGACAGACTATGGCTACACCTTC. Its translation is CASSLTLRTDYGYTF.

In this sample, this clone turned up a few times. The CDR3 DNA is TGTGCCAGTAGTCTCCGGACAGGGGGCGAGTATTCACCCCTCCACTTT. This gives the protein CASSLRTGGEYSPLHF. The chain uses TRBV19 and TRBJ1-6, with 11 positions matching TRBD1. V shed 5 bases and J 8 bases; nucleotides not matched to a gene: 8. Germline V gives CDR1 LNHDA, CDR2 SQIVND (reference sequence). This CDR3 has 16 residues.

The genes are TRBV4-3 and TRBJ1-1; no reliable D call. V was pared by 6 bases and J by 5 bases, with 13 bases between. The CDR3 extends over 13 amino acids. CDR1 and CDR2 (germline): LGHNA, YSLEER. This CDR3 reads CASSPAPGTEAFF. The CDR3 bases are TGCGCCAGCAGTCCGGCCCCCGGGACTGAAGCTTTCTTT.

The chain links TRBV28 to TRBJ2-7; a weak D match, TRBD2 (6 bases). V was cut by 8 bases and J by 3 bases, with 17 bases left in between. Germline-derived CDR1 and CDR2 are MDHEN and SYDVKM. This CDR3 is built from 14 residues. The CDR3 DNA reads as TGTGCCAGCCTCGACGTGCGGGATAACTACGAGCAGTACTTC. Its translation is CASLDVRDNYEQYF.

The chain is built from TRBV15 and TRBJ1-2, with 7 nucleotides matching TRBD1. The CDR3 loop spans 14 amino acids. With V trimmed by 5 bases and J by 4 bases, 7 bases remained unmatched. Per the germline V gene, CDR1 is LNHNV and CDR2 is YYDKDF (reference sequence). CDR3 region: CATSLTGEAYGYTF. Written as DNA, the CDR3 is TGTGCCACCAGCCTCACAGGGGAGGCCTATGGCTACACCTTC.

V usage is TRBV7-8 and J usage is TRBJ1-2; D gene uncertain. This CDR3 spans 17 amino acids. The ends were cut back, 1 base at V and 2 bases at J, with 17 bases in the middle. The germline V gene encodes CDR1 SGHVS and CDR2 FQNEAQ. CDR3 DNA sequence: TGTGCCAGCAGCTTAGAGTCCCGGAGGGCTTTAAACTATGGCTACACCTTC. This translates into CASSLESRRALNYGYTF.

This chain joins TRBV3-1 (or the pseudogene TRBV3-2) and TRBJ2-7; 12 bases map to TRBD1. In germline, CDR1 is LGHDT, CDR2 YNNKEL (reference sequence). With V trimmed by 3 bases and J by 5 bases, 8 bases remained unmatched. The length of the CDR3 is 16 residues. CDR3 nucleotide sequence: TGTGCCAGCAGCCAGAGGCGGGACAGGGGGCTGGACGAGCAGTACTTC. Its protein is CASSQRRDRGLDEQYF.

The chain carries TRBV7-3 and TRBJ1-6, with TRBD1 matching 7 bases. The germline gives CDR1 SGHTA, CDR2 FQGTGA. The junction had 6 bases not matched to a gene; V was cut back by 5 bases and J by 5 bases. The CDR3 has 15 amino acids. The CDR3 DNA reads TGTGCCAGCAGCCCGACGGGGACAGATAATTCACCCCTCCACTTT. It translates to CASSPTGTDNSPLHF.